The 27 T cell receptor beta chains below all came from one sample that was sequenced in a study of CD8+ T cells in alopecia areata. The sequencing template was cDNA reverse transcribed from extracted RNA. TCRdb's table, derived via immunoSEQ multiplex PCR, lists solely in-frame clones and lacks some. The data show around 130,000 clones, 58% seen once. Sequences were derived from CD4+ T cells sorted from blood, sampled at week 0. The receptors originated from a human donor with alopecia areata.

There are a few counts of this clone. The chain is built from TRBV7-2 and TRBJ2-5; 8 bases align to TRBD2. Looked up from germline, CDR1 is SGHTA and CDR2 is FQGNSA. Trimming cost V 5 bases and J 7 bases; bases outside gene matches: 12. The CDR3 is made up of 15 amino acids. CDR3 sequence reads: CASSPVSAGEGTQYF. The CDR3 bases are TGTGCCAGCAGCCCTGTTTCAGCGGGGGAGGGGACCCAGTACTTC.

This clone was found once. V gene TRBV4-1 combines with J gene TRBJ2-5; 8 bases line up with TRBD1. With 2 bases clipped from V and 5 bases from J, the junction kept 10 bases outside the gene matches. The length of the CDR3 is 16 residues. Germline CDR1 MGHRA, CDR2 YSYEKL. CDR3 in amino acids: CASSQSSAGGWETQYF. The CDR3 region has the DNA TGCGCCAGCAGCCAATCTTCTGCAGGGGGCTGGGAGACCCAGTACTTC.

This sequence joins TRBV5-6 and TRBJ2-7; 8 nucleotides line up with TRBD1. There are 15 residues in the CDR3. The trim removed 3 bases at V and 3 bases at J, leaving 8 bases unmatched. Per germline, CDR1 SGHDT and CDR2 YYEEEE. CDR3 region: CASSWPGQAFYEQYF. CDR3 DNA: TGTGCCAGCAGCTGGCCGGGACAGGCCTTCTACGAGCAGTACTTC.

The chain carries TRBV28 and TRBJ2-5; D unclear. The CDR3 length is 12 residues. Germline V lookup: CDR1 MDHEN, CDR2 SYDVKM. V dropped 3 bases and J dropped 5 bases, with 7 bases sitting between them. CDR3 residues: CASSFLRETQYF. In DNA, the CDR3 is TGTGCCAGCAGTTTTTTACGGGAGACCCAGTACTTC.

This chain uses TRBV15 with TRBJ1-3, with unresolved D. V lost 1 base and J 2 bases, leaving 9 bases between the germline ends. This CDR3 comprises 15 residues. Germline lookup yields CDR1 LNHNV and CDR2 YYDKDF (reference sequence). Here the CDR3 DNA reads TGTGCCACCAGCAGAGGCCCAGGAACTGGAAACACCATATATTTT. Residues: CATSRGPGTGNTIYF.

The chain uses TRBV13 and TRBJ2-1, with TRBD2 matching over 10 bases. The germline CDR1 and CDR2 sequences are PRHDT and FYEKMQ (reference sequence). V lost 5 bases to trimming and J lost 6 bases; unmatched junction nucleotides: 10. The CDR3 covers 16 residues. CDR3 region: CASSLLRTSGGNEQFF. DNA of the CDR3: TGTGCCAGCAGCCTCCTCCGGACTAGCGGTGGCAATGAGCAGTTCTTC.

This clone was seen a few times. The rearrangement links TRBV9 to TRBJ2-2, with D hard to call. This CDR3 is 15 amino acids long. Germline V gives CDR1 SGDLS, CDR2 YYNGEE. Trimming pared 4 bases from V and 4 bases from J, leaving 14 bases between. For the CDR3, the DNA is TGTGCCAGCAGCCCCGGAGATCTCCTCACCGGGGAGCTGTTTTTT. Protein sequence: CASSPGDLLTGELFF.

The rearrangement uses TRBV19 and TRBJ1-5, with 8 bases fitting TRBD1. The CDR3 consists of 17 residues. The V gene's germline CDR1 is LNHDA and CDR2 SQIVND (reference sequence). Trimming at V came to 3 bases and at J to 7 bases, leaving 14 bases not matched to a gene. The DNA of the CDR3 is TGTGCCAGTAGTATGTCCCTGACAGGGGCTTTTCAGCAGCCCCAGCATTTT. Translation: CASSMSLTGAFQQPQHF. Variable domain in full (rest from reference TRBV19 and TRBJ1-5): DGGITQSPKYLFRKEGQNVTLSCEQNLNHDAMYWYRQDPGQGLRLIYYSQIVNDFQKGDIAEGYSVSREKKESFPLTVTSAQKNPTAFYLCASSMSLTGAFQQPQHFGDGTRLSIL.

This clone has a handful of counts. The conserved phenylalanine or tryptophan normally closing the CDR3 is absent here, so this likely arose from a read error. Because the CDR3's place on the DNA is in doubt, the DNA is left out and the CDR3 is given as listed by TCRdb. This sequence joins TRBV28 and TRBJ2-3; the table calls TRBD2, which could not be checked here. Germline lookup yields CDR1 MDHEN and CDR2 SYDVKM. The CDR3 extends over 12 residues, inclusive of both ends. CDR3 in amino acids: CASSRPGLAVSH.

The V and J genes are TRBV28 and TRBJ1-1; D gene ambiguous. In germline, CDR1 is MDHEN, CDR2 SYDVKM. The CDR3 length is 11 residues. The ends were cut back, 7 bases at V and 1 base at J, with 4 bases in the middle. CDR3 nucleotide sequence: TGTGCCAGCAAGGGGAACACTGAAGCTTTCTTT. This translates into CASKGNTEAFF.

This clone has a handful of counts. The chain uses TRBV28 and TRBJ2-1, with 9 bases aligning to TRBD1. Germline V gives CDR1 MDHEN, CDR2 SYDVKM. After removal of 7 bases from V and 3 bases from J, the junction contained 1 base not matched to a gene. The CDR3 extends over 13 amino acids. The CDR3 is CASNRGLYNEQFF. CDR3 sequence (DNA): TGTGCCAGCAACAGGGGGCTCTACAATGAGCAGTTCTTC.

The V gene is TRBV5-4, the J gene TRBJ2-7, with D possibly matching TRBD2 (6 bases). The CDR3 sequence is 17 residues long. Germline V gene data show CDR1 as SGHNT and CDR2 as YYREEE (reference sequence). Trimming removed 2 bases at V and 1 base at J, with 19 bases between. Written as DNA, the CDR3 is TGTGCCAGCAGCTTTCGGCGGGCCGGGACTGGGTCCTACGAGCAGTACTTC. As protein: CASSFRRAGTGSYEQYF.

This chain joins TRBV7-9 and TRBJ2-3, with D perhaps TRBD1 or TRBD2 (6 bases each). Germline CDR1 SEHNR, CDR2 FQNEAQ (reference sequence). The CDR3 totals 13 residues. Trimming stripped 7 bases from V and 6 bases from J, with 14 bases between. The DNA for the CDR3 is TGTGCCAGCATCGTCCAAGGGGGGGATACGCAGTATTTT. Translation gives CASIVQGGDTQYF. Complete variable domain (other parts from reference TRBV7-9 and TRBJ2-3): DTGVSQNPRHKITKRGQNVTFRCDPISEHNRLYWYRQTLGQGPEFLTYFQNEAQLEKSRLLSDRFSAERPKGSFSTLEIQRTEQGDSAMYLCASIVQGGDTQYFGPGTRLTVL.

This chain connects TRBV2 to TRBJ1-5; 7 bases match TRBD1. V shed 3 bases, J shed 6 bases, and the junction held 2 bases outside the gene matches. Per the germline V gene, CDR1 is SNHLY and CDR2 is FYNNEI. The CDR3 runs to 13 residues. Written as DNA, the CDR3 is TGTGCCAGCAGTGACAGGGGGTCTCAGCCCCAGCATTTT. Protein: CASSDRGSQPQHF.

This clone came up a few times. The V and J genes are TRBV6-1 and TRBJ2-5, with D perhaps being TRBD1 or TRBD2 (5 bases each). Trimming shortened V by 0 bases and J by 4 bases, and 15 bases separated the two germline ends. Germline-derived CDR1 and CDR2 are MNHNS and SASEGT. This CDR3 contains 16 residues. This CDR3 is CASSEARAAGTETQYF. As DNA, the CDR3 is TGTGCCAGCAGTGAAGCGCGCGCGGCAGGGACAGAGACCCAGTACTTC.

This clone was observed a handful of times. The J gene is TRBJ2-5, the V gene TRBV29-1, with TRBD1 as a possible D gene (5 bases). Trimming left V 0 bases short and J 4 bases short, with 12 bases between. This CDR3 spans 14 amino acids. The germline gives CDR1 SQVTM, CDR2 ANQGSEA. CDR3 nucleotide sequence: TGCAGCGTTGAAGACTGGGGCAGACCAGAGACCCAGTACTTC. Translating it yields CSVEDWGRPETQYF.

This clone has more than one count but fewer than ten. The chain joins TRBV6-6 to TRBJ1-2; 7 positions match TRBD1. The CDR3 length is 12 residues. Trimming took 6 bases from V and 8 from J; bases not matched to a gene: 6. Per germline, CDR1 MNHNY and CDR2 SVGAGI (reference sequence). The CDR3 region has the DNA TGTGCCAGCAGAAAAGACAGGGTCGGCTACACCTTC. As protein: CASRKDRVGYTF.

The CDR3: CASSSTGGTEAFF. CDR3 nucleotide sequence: TGTGCCAGTTCATCCACAGGGGGCACTGAAGCTTTCTTT. The V and J genes are TRBV19 and TRBJ1-1, with 8 positions matching TRBD1. The CDR3 extends over 13 amino acids. V gave up 8 bases and J gave up 4 bases; unmatched junction bases: 6. Germline V gene sequence: CDR1 LNHDA, CDR2 SQIVND (reference sequence). The variable domain in full, with the rest retrieved from reference TRBV19 and TRBJ1-1, is DGGITQSPKYLFRKEGQNVTLSCEQNLNHDAMYWYRQDPGQGLRLIYYSQIVNDFQKGDIAEGYSVSREKKESFPLTVTSAQKNPTAFYLCASSSTGGTEAFFGQGTRLTVV.

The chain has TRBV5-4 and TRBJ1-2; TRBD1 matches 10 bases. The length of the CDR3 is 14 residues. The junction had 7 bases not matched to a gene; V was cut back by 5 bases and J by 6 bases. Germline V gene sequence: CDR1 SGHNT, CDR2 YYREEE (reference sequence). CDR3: CASRTGTGAHGYTF. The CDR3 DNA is TGTGCCAGCAGGACCGGGACAGGGGCGCATGGCTACACCTTC.

The CDR3 DNA reads TGTGCCAGCAGCCTAAGGCTAGCGGAGGAGGAGACCCAGTACTTC. Its protein is CASSLRLAEEETQYF. V gene TRBV4-2 combines with J gene TRBJ2-5, with 7 bases aligning to TRBD2. This CDR3 is 15 amino acids long. V was clipped by 4 bases and J by 5 bases; unmatched bases: 10. The V gene's germline CDR1 is LGHNA and CDR2 YNFKEQ.

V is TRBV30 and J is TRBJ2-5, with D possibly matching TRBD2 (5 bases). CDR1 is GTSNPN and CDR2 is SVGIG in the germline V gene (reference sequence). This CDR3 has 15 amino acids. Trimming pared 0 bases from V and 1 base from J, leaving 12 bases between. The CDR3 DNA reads TGTGCCTGGAGTGTACACAGCGGACTCCAAGAGACCCAGTACTTC. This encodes CAWSVHSGLQETQYF.

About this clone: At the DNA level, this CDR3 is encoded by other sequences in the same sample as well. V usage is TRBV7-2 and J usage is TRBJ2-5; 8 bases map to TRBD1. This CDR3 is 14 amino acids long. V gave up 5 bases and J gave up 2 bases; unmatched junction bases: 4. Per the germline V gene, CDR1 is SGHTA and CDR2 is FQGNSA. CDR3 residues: CASSLDRGQETQYF. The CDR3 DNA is TGTGCCAGCAGCCTCGACAGGGGACAAGAGACCCAGTACTTC.

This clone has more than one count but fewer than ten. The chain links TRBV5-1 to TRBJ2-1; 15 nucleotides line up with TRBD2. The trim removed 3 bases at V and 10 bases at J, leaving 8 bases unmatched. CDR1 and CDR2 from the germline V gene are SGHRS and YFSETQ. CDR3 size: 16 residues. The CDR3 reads CASSSGTSGGLVEQFF. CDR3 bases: TGCGCCAGCAGCTCCGGGACTAGCGGGGGGCTGGTAGAGCAGTTCTTC.

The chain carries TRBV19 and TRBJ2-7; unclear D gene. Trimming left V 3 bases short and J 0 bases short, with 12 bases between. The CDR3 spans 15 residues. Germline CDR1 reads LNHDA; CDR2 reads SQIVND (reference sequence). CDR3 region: CASSIGSQSSYEQYF. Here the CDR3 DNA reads TGTGCCAGTAGTATCGGTTCACAGAGCTCCTACGAGCAGTACTTC.

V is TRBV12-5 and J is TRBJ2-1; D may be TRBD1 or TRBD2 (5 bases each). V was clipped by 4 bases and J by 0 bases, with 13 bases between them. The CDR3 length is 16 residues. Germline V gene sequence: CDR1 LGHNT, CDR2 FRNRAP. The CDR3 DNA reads TGTGCTAGTGGTTCCTCTAGCAGGGCCTCCTACAATGAGCAGTTCTTC. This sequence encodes CASGSSSRASYNEQFF.

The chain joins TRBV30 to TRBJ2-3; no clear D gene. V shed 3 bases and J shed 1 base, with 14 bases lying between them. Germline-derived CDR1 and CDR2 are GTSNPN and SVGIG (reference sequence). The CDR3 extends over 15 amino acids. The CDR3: CAWRIPAHGTDTQYF. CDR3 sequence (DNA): TGTGCCTGGAGAATCCCGGCGCATGGCACAGATACGCAGTATTTT.

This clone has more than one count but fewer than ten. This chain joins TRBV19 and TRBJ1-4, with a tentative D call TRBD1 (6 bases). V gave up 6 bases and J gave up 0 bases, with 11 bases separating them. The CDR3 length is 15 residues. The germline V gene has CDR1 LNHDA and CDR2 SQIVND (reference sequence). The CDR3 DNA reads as TGTGCCAGTAGGTCCGGGACACCAACTAATGAAAAACTGTTTTTT. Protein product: CASRSGTPTNEKLFF.